Sequencing of this T cell receptor (beta chain) was carried out in a study of shared clonotypes between healthy human individuals. Study findings and constraints: What limited the represented genetic and exposure-history diversity was the small number of donors. Sequencing depth was expected to affect clonotype sharing among donors.

Worth noting for this clone: No antigen is known for it. The sample has other DNA sequences that encode this CDR3 too.

The germline V gene has CDR1 SGHRS and CDR2 YFSETQ. The CDR3 consists of 14 residues. V shed 4 bases, J shed 3 bases, and the junction held 3 bases outside the gene matches. TCRdb's table, derived via immunoSEQ multiplex PCR, lists solely in-frame clones and lacks some. Seen here are 2 million to 2.5 million clones, more than 90% observed once, and the top ten hold roughly 0.13%. The TCR comes from a man aged 18 to 29 in good health. The V gene is TRBV5-1, the J gene TRBJ2-3; 9 nucleotides align to TRBD2. Sequencing was carried out using naive CD4+ T cells sorted from blood. Subset described: CD45RA+ positively selected. CDR3 loop: CASSPGLATDTQYF. The CDR3 coding sequence is TGCGCCAGCAGCCCCGGACTAGCGACAGATACGCAGTATTTT. Based on the CDR3 plus reference TRBV5-1 and TRBJ2-3, the full variable domain is KAGVTQTPRYLIKTRGQQVTLSCSPISGHRSVSWYQQTPGQGLQFLFEYFSETQRNKGNFPGRFSGRQFSNSRSEMNVSTLELGDSALYLCASSPGLATDTQYFGPGTRLTVL.